Sequencing of this T cell receptor beta chain was carried out in a study of blood T cell repertoires in COVID-19. Whole-study context: COVID-19 samples collected from the United States, Italy and Spain covered acute and convalescent phases. T cells, B-cell-depleted T cells, or PBMCs provided the cDNA or gDNA that served as material.

Study processing details: Reference gene primer amplification yielded estimated nucleated cell counts. Sequenced by immunoSEQ multiplex PCR; TCRdb stores in-frame clones only, minus some. That table gives V, J and clone size, and the DNA gave D and trimming. The table has 250,000 to 350,000 clones, about 90% seen once. Germline V gene sequence: CDR1 MNHEY, CDR2 SMNVEV (reference sequence). The CDR3 extends over 15 amino acids. The ends lost 6 bases at V and 2 bases at J; junction bases unmatched: 9. This chain links TRBV27 with TRBJ2-7, with 8 bases that match TRBD2. The TCR comes from a man younger than 30 with active or convalescent COVID-19. The sample was peripheral blood. The CDR3 here is CASRPGGRKPYEQYF. The CDR3 bases are TGTGCCAGCAGGCCGGGGGGGAGGAAACCCTACGAGCAGTACTTC.